The entry below gives a single T cell receptor (beta chain) sequence along with its context. The RNA, about 0.5 to 1 ug, was put through reverse transcription using random hexamers. Each CDR3 protein gets one entry after TCRdb re-called the immunoSEQ multiplex PCR reads with MiXCR. The sample holds 200,000 or so distinct CDR3 sequences, around 95% seen once. Trimming left V 2 bases short and J 7 bases short, with 6 bases between. This CDR3 is built from 12 residues. Germline loops: CDR1 SEHNR, CDR2 FQNEAQ (reference sequence). This sample is drawn from a study of CD8 T cells in Susac syndrome. This chain connects TRBV7-9 to TRBJ1-5; D is undetermined. Input material: CD4+ T cells from PBMCs. The TCR was taken from a human donor with Susac syndrome. The CDR3 sequence is CASSLSAQPQHF. The CDR3, as DNA: TGTGCCAGCAGCTTATCGGCACAGCCCCAGCATTTT. Based on the CDR3 plus reference TRBV7-9 and TRBJ1-5, the full variable domain is DTGVSQNPRHKITKRGQNVTFRCDPISEHNRLYWYRQTLGQGPEFLTYFQNEAQLEKSRLLSDRFSAERPKGSFSTLEIQRTEQGDSAMYLCASSLSAQPQHFGDGTRLSIL.